One sample yielded the 25 T cell receptor beta chains listed below, sequenced in a study of T cell repertoires in cytomegalovirus infection. TCRdb reprocessed the reads with MiXCR, giving one entry per CDR3 protein. This table holds roughly 320,000 distinct CDR3 sequences, approximately 10% found once. Material for sequencing was PBMCs. All receptors come from a human donor in good health (CMV status not recorded). Some clones in this sample may be carry-over from other donors' samples.

This clonotype was counted at least ten times. The chain recombines TRBV10-3 with TRBJ2-3, with 9 bases matching TRBD1. The CDR3 length is 16 residues. Losses at the gene ends were 7 bases for V and 4 bases for J; bases not matched to a gene: 12. Germline loops: CDR1 ENHRY, CDR2 SYGVKD. Written as DNA, the CDR3 is TGTGCCATCAAAAGCCACGGGACAGGGATCGCAGATACGCAGTATTTT. As protein: CAIKSHGTGIADTQYF.

This clonotype has just a few counts. The rearrangement links TRBV10-3 to TRBJ1-1; D not certain. Germline CDR1 and CDR2: ENHRY and SYGVKD. Trimming cost V 8 bases and J 0 bases, with 7 bases left between them. This CDR3 comprises 12 residues. CDR3 protein: CAIGNLNTEAFF. In DNA, the CDR3 is TGTGCCATCGGGAACTTGAACACTGAAGCTTTCTTT.

This clonotype came up many times. V and J are TRBV7-6 and TRBJ2-3; TRBD2 agrees at 12 bases. Germline V gene lookup returns CDR1 SGHVS and CDR2 FNYEAQ. Trimming removed 4 bases from V and 6 bases from J; junction bases left unmatched: 17. The CDR3 totals 19 residues. CDR3 sequence: CASSSKTSGGHPARDTQYF. The CDR3, as DNA: TGTGCCAGCAGCTCCAAGACTAGCGGGGGCCACCCCGCACGGGATACGCAGTATTTT.

In its sample, this clonotype was seen many times. This chain links TRBV7-2 with TRBJ1-5; D ambiguous. V was trimmed by 5 bases and J by 4 bases, leaving 6 bases between them. CDR1 and CDR2 (germline): SGHTA, FQGNSA. This CDR3 region has 12 residues. The CDR3 nucleotides read TGTGCCAGCAGCGCCCTAAATCAGCCCCAGCATTTT. Translating gives CASSALNQPQHF. The whole variable domain, remainder taken from reference TRBV7-2 and TRBJ1-5, is GAGVSQSPSNKVTEKGKDVELRCDPISGHTALYWYRQSLGQGLEFLIYFQGNSAPDKSGLPSDRFSAERTGGSVSTLTIQRTQQEDSAVYLCASSALNQPQHFGDGTRLSIL.

V usage is TRBV20-1 and J usage is TRBJ2-7; D ambiguous. This CDR3 region has 14 residues. Trimming cost V 5 bases and J 3 bases, with 17 bases left between them. Germline CDR1 DFQATT, CDR2 SNEGSKA (reference sequence). CDR3 DNA: TGCAGTGCTCGGTACCCCTATGGATTCTACGAGCAGTACGTC. Translating it yields CSARYPYGFYEQYV.

Ten or more counts support this clonotype. This chain uses TRBV12-3 or TRBV12-4 with TRBJ2-1; 11 positions match TRBD1. V lost 6 bases and J lost 3; bases outside the gene matches: 7. CDR3 length: 16 amino acids. The CDR3 loop reads CASRTGTGGLYNEQFF. The CDR3 nucleotides are TGTGCCAGCAGAACCGGGACAGGGGGTCTCTACAATGAGCAGTTCTTC.

This clonotype showed up many times. V is TRBV6-2 or TRBV6-3 and J is TRBJ2-7, with 7 bases lining up with TRBD1. Trimming cost V 7 bases and J 6 bases; bases outside gene matches: 12. Per germline, CDR1 MNHEY and CDR2 SVGEGT. This CDR3 is 14 amino acids long. CDR3 loop: CASTDEGAQGEQYV. The CDR3 DNA sequence: TGTGCCAGCACCGACGAGGGGGCGCAGGGCGAGCAGTACGTC.

This clonotype has a count of ten or more. The V call is TRBV14, the J call TRBJ1-1; D is unclear. Per germline, CDR1 SGHDN and CDR2 FVKESK. V lost 1 base and J 0 bases, leaving 9 bases between the germline ends. The CDR3 covers 15 residues. This CDR3 is CASSQAVFMNTEAFF. The CDR3 coding sequence is TGTGCCAGCAGCCAAGCTGTCTTTATGAACACTGAAGCTTTCTTT.

This clonotype was picked up a small number of times. V and J are TRBV29-1 and TRBJ1-2, with 10 bases aligning to TRBD1. The ends lost 6 bases at V and 2 bases at J; junction bases unmatched: 3. The CDR3 is 13 residues long. Germline V lookup: CDR1 SQVTM, CDR2 ANQGSEA. The CDR3 region is CSVPGQGNYGYTF. The CDR3 nucleotides are TGCAGCGTCCCGGGACAGGGGAACTATGGCTACACCTTC.

At least ten counts were recorded for this clonotype. This chain connects TRBV28 to TRBJ2-6; TRBD2 agrees at 7 bases. Germline assignment: CDR1 MDHEN and CDR2 SYDVKM. The CDR3 covers 18 residues. V was pared by 5 bases and J by 1 base, with 11 bases of the junction left unmatched. The CDR3 sequence is CASSTPSGVVSGANVLTF. The CDR3 DNA reads as TGTGCCAGCAGTACCCCGAGCGGGGTGGTATCTGGGGCCAACGTCCTGACTTTC.

This clonotype was seen repeatedly, ten times or more. The chain uses TRBV12-3 or TRBV12-4 and TRBJ2-7; no firm D call. CDR3 length equals 13 residues. The V end lost 4 bases, the J end lost 2 bases, and 9 bases lay between the germline ends. The CDR3 sequence is CASSSESPYEQYF. For the CDR3, the DNA is TGTGCCAGCAGTTCAGAGAGCCCCTACGAGCAGTACTTC.

Many counts were recorded for this clonotype. This rearrangement joins TRBV20-1 to TRBJ1-5, with a tentative D call TRBD1 (6 bases). Germline V gene sequence: CDR1 DFQATT, CDR2 SNEGSKA (reference sequence). Trimming took off 6 bases at V and 4 bases at J, with 13 bases between the two ends. The CDR3 sequence is 13 residues long. CDR3 sequence reads: CSAATGGNQPQHF. The CDR3 DNA reads TGCAGTGCCGCGACAGGAGGTAATCAGCCCCAGCATTTT.

V usage is TRBV9 and J usage is TRBJ1-2; TRBD1 might be the D (6 bases). Germline lookup yields CDR1 SGDLS and CDR2 YYNGEE. This CDR3 is built from 16 residues. The V and J ends lost 0 bases and 5 bases respectively, with 17 bases between them. The CDR3: CASSVGGLGAGYGYTF. CDR3 DNA sequence: TGTGCCAGCAGCGTAGGAGGTTTGGGGGCAGGATATGGCTACACCTTC.

This clonotype has a count of ten or more. V gene TRBV10-3 combines with J gene TRBJ2-5; TRBD2 is a possible D gene (5 bases). V was shortened by 11 bases and J by 5 bases, with 18 bases between the two germline ends. This CDR3 has 13 residues. Germline V gene data show CDR1 as ENHRY and CDR2 as SYGVKD. CDR3: CAHQRGQGETQYF. The CDR3 DNA follows: TGTGCCCATCAGCGCGGGCAAGGGGAGACCCAGTACTTC.

This clonotype was picked up a small number of times. The chain couples TRBV27 to TRBJ1-4; TRBD1 matches at 7 bases. CDR3 size: 15 residues. The V and J ends lost 2 bases and 10 bases, in that order; junction bases with no gene match: 10. Germline CDR1 is MNHEY and CDR2 is SMNVEV (reference sequence). The CDR3 bases are TGTGCCAGCAGTTTAACCCCCCGACAGGGTGGAAAACTGTTTTTT. The encoded protein is CASSLTPRQGGKLFF.

Comments on this clonotype: A single base separates this from a much larger clone, so it may be a read error. The chain links TRBV20-1 to TRBJ1-2, with a tentative D call TRBD1 (5 bases). The germline CDR1 and CDR2 sequences are DFQATT and SNEGSKA (reference sequence). The CDR3 consists of 14 residues. CDR3 loop: CSARDFGGDYDYTF. CDR3 nucleotide sequence: TGCAGTGCTAGAGATTTCGGGGGGGACTATGACTACACCTTC.

The chain combines TRBV5-1 with TRBJ2-1; TRBD1 agrees at 7 bases. The CDR3 has 15 amino acids. With V trimmed by 3 bases and J by 0 bases, 3 bases remained unmatched. The germline CDR1 and CDR2 sequences are SGHRS and YFSETQ. The CDR3 loop reads CASSWGQSSYNEQFF. The CDR3 bases are TGCGCCAGCAGCTGGGGACAGAGCTCCTACAATGAGCAGTTCTTC.

In its sample, this clonotype was seen many times. The V gene is TRBV12-3 or TRBV12-4, the J gene TRBJ1-2; no firm D call. This CDR3 is built from 13 residues. V lost 2 bases and J 4 bases, leaving 8 bases between the germline ends. CDR3 in DNA: TGTGCCAGCAGTTTAAGCAGTTCCTATGGCTACACCTTC. Amino acid sequence: CASSLSSSYGYTF.

This clonotype came up a few times. This chain links TRBV2 with TRBJ2-7; 10 bases map to TRBD1. The CDR3 sequence is 15 residues long. V lost 7 bases to trimming and J lost 1 base; unmatched junction nucleotides: 7. Germline-derived CDR1 and CDR2 are SNHLY and FYNNEI. The chain's CDR3 is CASIEMGQGSYEQYF. In nucleotides, the CDR3 is TGTGCCAGCATAGAGATGGGACAGGGGTCCTACGAGCAGTACTTC.

This clonotype was detected only a few times. In nucleotides, the CDR3 is TGTGCCAGCAGCCCGCCTGGCGCTAGCGGGAATGAGCAGTTCTTC. Protein sequence: CASSPPGASGNEQFF. This rearrangement joins TRBV5-4 to TRBJ2-1; TRBD2 agrees at 8 bases. This CDR3 is built from 15 residues. Germline V lookup: CDR1 SGHNT, CDR2 YYREEE (reference sequence). V shed 4 bases and J 7 bases; nucleotides not matched to a gene: 10.

This chain joins TRBV20-1 and TRBJ2-1; D is uncertain. V lost 2 bases and J lost 2, with 10 bases in between. CDR3 size: 14 residues. The germline V gene has CDR1 DFQATT and CDR2 SNEGSKA (reference sequence). The CDR3 sequence is CSARNSLTYNEQFF. In DNA form, the CDR3 reads TGCAGTGCTAGAAACTCCCTAACCTACAATGAGCAGTTCTTC.

The chain couples TRBV2 to TRBJ2-2; perhaps TRBD1 as D (6 bases). Trimming took off 5 bases at V and 3 bases at J, with 13 bases between the two ends. From germline, CDR1 is SNHLY and CDR2 FYNNEI. There are 15 residues in the CDR3. The chain's CDR3 is CASSFQGIDTGELFF. In DNA form, the CDR3 reads TGTGCCAGCAGTTTTCAGGGGATCGACACCGGGGAGCTGTTTTTT.

This clonotype occurred a few times. The chain employs TRBV27 and TRBJ2-5, with 7 bases identical to TRBD2. The germline CDR1 and CDR2 sequences are MNHEY and SMNVEV (reference sequence). With V trimmed by 3 bases and J by 1 base, 8 bases remained unmatched. The CDR3 consists of 16 residues. Written as DNA, the CDR3 is TGTGCCAGCAGTTTTTCCGCGGGGGACCTCCAAGAGACCCAGTACTTC. Translation: CASSFSAGDLQETQYF.

Ten or more counts support this clonotype. The chain employs TRBV7-2 and TRBJ1-2; TRBD1 aligns across 8 bases. CDR1 SGHTA and CDR2 FQGNSA come from the germline V gene. This CDR3 has 13 amino acids. Trimming removed 5 bases from V and 6 bases from J; junction bases left unmatched: 5. The CDR3 reads CASSPRTGHGYTF. DNA for the CDR3: TGTGCCAGCAGCCCTAGGACAGGGCATGGCTACACCTTC.

The chain uses TRBV20-1 and TRBJ2-7; D is possibly TRBD1 (6 bases). V was shortened by 3 bases and J by 4 bases, with 16 bases between the two germline ends. This CDR3 is built from 14 residues. Per germline, CDR1 DFQATT and CDR2 SNEGSKA (reference sequence). CDR3 DNA: TGCAGTGCTAGGAAAGGGGGTAGGGGGTACGAGCAGTACTTC. Translation: CSARKGGRGYEQYF.